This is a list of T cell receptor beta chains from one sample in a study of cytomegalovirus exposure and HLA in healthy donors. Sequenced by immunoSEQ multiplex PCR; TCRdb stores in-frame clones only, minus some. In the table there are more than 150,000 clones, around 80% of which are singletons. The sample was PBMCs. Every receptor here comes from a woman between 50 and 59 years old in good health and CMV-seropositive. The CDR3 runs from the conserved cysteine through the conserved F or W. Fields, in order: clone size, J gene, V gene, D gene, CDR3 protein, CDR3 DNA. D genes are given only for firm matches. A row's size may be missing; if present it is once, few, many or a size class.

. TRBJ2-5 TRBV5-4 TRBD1 CASSIDRGQETQYF TGTGCCAGCAGCATCGACAGGGGGCAAGAGACCCAGTACTTC
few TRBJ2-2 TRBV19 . CASSFGQINTGELFF TGTGCCAGTAGTTTCGGACAAATTAACACCGGGGAGCTGTTTTTT
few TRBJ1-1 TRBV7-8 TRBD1 CASSPRTGSRNTEAFF TGTGCCAGCAGCCCTCGGACAGGGTCGCGGAACACTGAAGCTTTCTTT
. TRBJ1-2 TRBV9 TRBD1 CASGRGTGNGYTF TGTGCCAGCGGGCGTGGGACAGGGAATGGCTACACCTTC
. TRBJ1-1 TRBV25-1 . CASSEAGVNTEAFF TGTGCCAGCAGTGAGGCAGGGGTTAACACTGAAGCTTTCTTT
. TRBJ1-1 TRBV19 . CASSIVQNTEAFF TGTGCCAGTAGTATAGTACAAAACACTGAAGCTTTCTTT
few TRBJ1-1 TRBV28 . CASSHRPTEAFF TGTGCCAGCAGCCACAGGCCAACTGAAGCTTTCTTT
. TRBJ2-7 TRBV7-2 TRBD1 CASRQQGISLSYEQYF TGTGCCAGCAGGCAACAGGGGATATCCCTCTCCTACGAGCAGTACTTC
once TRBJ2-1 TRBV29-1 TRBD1 CSVDGTAAYNEQFF TGCAGCGTGGACGGGACAGCGGCCTACAATGAGCAGTTCTTC
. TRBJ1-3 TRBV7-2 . CASSLDYSTSGNTIYF TGTGCCAGCAGCTTAGATTATTCTACGTCTGGAAACACCATATATTTT
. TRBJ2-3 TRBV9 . CASSRLAGSTDTQYF TGTGCCAGCAGCAGGCTTGCGGGGAGCACAGATACGCAGTATTTT
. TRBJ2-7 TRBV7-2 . CASSLGGGVREQYF TGTGCCAGCAGCTTAGGGGGGGGCGTTCGCGAGCAGTACTTC
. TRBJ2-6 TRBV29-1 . CSVTVSSGANVLTF TGCAGCGTGACAGTTTCCTCTGGGGCCAACGTCCTGACTTTC
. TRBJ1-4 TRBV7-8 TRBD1 CASSRDRTNEKLFF TGTGCCAGCAGTCGGGACAGGACTAATGAAAAACTGTTTTTT
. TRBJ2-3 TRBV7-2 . CASSPRGLNTDTQYF TGTGCCAGCAGCCCACGGGGTCTGAACACAGATACGCAGTATTTT
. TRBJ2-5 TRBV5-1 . CASSLALAGQETQYF TGCGCCAGCAGCTTGGCTCTTGCAGGGCAAGAGACCCAGTACTTC
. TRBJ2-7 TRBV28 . CASRPAGISYEQYF TGTGCCAGCAGACCCGCAGGAATCTCCTACGAGCAGTACTTC
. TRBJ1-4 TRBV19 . CASSGGAQRATNEKLFF TGTGCCAGTAGTGGTGGAGCCCAGCGTGCAACTAATGAAAAACTGTTTTTT
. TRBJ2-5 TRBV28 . CASRATAGQMAAQYF TGTGCCAGCAGGGCCACAGCGGGACAAATGGCGGCCCAGTACTTC
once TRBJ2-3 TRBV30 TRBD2 CAWSVAGLAGVGDTQYF TGTGCCTGGAGTGTAGCGGGCTTAGCGGGAGTGGGAGATACGCAGTATTTT
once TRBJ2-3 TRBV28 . CATHGVATQYF TGTGCCACCCACGGGGTAGCTACGCAGTATTTT
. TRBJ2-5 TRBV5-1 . CASSFDSQETQYF TGCGCCAGCAGCTTTGACAGCCAAGAGACCCAGTACTTC
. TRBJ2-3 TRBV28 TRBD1 CASSSGQGVDTQYF TGTGCCAGCAGCTCCGGACAGGGGGTAGATACGCAGTATTTT
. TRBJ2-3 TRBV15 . CATGGGSSWGDTQYF TGTGCCACCGGGGGCGGGAGTTCGTGGGGGGATACGCAGTATTTT
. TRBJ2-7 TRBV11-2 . CASSLSGTRNSLSYEQYF TGTGCCAGCAGCTTATCCGGTACTCGCAACTCTCTATCCTACGAGCAGTACTTC
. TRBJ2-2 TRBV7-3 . CASSLSVTGELFF TGTGCCAGCAGTCTTAGCGTCACCGGGGAGCTGTTTTTT
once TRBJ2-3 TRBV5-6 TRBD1 CASSFSGQGNTDTQYF TGTGCCAGCAGCTTTTCGGGACAGGGTAACACAGATACGCAGTATTTT
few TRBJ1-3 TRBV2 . CASKDRGPGNTIYF TGTGCCAGCAAGGACCGCGGGCCTGGAAACACCATATATTTT
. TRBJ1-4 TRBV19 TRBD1 CASNQDRGRGKTNEKLFF TGTGCCAGTAATCAGGACAGGGGGCGCGGGAAGACTAATGAAAAACTGTTTTTT
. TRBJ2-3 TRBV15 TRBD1 CATSGPRDRPSPTDTQYF TGTGCCACCAGCGGACCCCGGGACAGACCATCCCCAACAGATACGCAGTATTTT
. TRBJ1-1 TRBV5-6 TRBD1 CASSFSYRGRVGNTEAFF TGTGCCAGCAGCTTTTCGTATAGGGGGCGGGTTGGGAACACTGAAGCTTTCTTT
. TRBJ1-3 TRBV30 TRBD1 CAWRAAGTGGVNTIYF TGTGCCTGGAGGGCAGCCGGGACAGGGGGCGTAAACACCATATATTTT
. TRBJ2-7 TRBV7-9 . CASSFQTYEQYF TGTGCCAGCAGCTTCCAAACCTACGAGCAGTACTTC
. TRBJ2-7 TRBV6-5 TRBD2 CASTPPGLAGYEQYF TGTGCCAGCACCCCTCCGGGACTAGCGGGATACGAGCAGTACTTC
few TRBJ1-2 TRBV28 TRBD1 CASSLSQGDYGYTF TGTGCCAGCAGTTTATCACAGGGGGACTATGGCTACACCTTC
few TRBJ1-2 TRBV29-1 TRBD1 CSVVPGQGRGYTF TGCAGCGTTGTTCCGGGACAGGGTCGTGGCTACACCTTC
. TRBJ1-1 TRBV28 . CASSSSFRRVGVLEAFF TGTGCCAGCAGTTCCTCCTTTAGGAGGGTAGGGGTACTTGAAGCTTTCTTT
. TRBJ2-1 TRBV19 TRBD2 CASSIAGLATNEQFF TGTGCCAGTAGTATAGCTGGACTAGCTACCAATGAGCAGTTCTTC